What follows is one T cell receptor beta chain and its context. Its antigen is still unknown. One end of the junction is discordant with germline, which a read error may explain. This entry belongs to a study of CD8 T cells in ankylosing spondylitis. TCRdb re-derived calls from the 5' RACE reads in MiXCR, one entry per CDR3 protein. The top ten hold 12% to 15% of the sample, which has some 150,000 distinct CDR3 sequences, under 55% seen once. General study points: Those disease-linked clones were CD8+; they were also relatively rare in peripheral blood. It appeared that ankylosing spondylitis blood was characterized by a TCR beta motif of several highly homologous variants.

The sequence was collected from a male donor with ankylosing spondylitis. The sequenced sample was synovial fluid, either unsorted or a sorted T cell fraction (not recorded which).

As DNA, the CDR3 is TGCAGCGTTGATGCGGGCACTGAAGCTTTT. Translation gives CSVDAGTEAF. The gene calls are TRBV29-1 and TRBJ1-1; D unresolved. CDR3 length: 10 residues. Germline-derived CDR1 and CDR2 are SQVTM and ANQGSEA.